This paragraph covers one T cell receptor beta chain sequence. Original handling: Reference gene primers were amplified, and this amplification served to estimate nucleated cell counts. Sequencing was performed with immunoSEQ multiplex PCR; in TCRdb, only in-frame clones are kept and a portion is missing. V and J calls and clone size are those listed in that table; D and trimming were worked out from the DNA. The table has around 160,000 clones, roughly 86% seen once. The sample is drawn from a study of blood T cell repertoires in COVID-19. Overall study context: Samples of COVID-19 (acute and convalescent) were obtained from the United States, Italy and Spain.

Germline V gene sequence: CDR1 MNHEY, CDR2 SVGAGI. This CDR3 comprises 15 residues. V lost 0 bases, J lost 7 bases, and 5 bases stayed unmatched. The chain uses TRBV6-5 and TRBJ1-2; TRBD1 matches 10 bases. The TCR was taken from a human donor in a cohort sampled during active COVID-19. The sequenced sample consisted of peripheral blood. The CDR3 nucleotides are TGTGCCAGCAGTTACTCCGACAGGGGGCGACTTGGCTACACCTTC. This sequence encodes CASSYSDRGRLGYTF.